The 19 T cell receptor beta chains reported below all come from one sample, sequenced in a study of lymphopenia after photon versus proton radiotherapy. Using immunoSEQ multiplex PCR, the repertoire was profiled, and TCRdb retains in-frame clones only, with some absent. The sample gives over 50,000 clones, approximately 84% of which show up once; approximately 2.2% is in the top ten. The sequences come from peripheral blood, collected from a patient treated with photon-based radiotherapy. The receptors come from a man aged 40-49 years with gastric cancer.

This chain connects TRBV5-5 to TRBJ1-1; D gene ambiguous. Trimming removed 4 bases from V and 2 bases from J, with 9 bases in between. This CDR3 is 13 amino acids long. Looked up from germline, CDR1 is SGHKS and CDR2 is YYEKEE (reference sequence). CDR3 amino acids: CASSPYSNTEAFF. In nucleotides, the CDR3 is TGTGCCAGCAGCCCCTACAGTAACACTGAAGCTTTCTTT.

This clone has a single count. The chain carries TRBV7-2 and TRBJ1-1; D uncertain. This CDR3 is 15 amino acids long. Germline V gene sequence: CDR1 SGHTA, CDR2 FQGNSA. V gave up 5 bases and J gave up 1 base, with 14 bases separating them. CDR3 coding DNA: TGTGCCAGCAGCCAACGACAAAGCGGGAACACTGAAGCTTTCTTT. This translates into CASSQRQSGNTEAFF.

V and J are TRBV4-3 and TRBJ2-5; 9 bases are shared with TRBD2. Trimming cost V 1 base and J 1 base; bases outside gene matches: 10. This CDR3 has 18 amino acids. CDR1 and CDR2 (germline): LGHNA, YSLEER. CDR3 in amino acids: CASSQGLAAGAAQETQYF. CDR3 bases: TGCGCCAGCAGCCAAGGACTAGCGGCCGGGGCGGCCCAAGAGACCCAGTACTTC.

This clone was picked up a small number of times. V is TRBV7-2 and J is TRBJ2-1; 8 bases align to TRBD2. From germline, CDR1 is SGHTA and CDR2 FQGNSA. The CDR3 totals 15 residues. The junction had 6 bases not matched to a gene; V was cut back by 5 bases and J by 3 bases. Here the CDR3 reads CASSPYSGDYNEQFF. CDR3 in DNA: TGTGCCAGCAGCCCTTATAGCGGGGACTACAATGAGCAGTTCTTC.

The chain joins TRBV19 to TRBJ2-4; D possibly uses TRBD1 or TRBD2 (5 bases each). Germline V CDR1 and CDR2: LNHDA, SQIVND (reference sequence). There are 15 residues in the CDR3. V was clipped by 5 bases and J by 0 bases, with 11 bases between them. CDR3 in amino acids: CASSERGLAKNIQYF. DNA for the CDR3: TGTGCCAGTAGTGAGAGGGGCCTAGCCAAAAACATTCAGTACTTC.

In DNA, the CDR3 is TGCGCCAGCAGCCTCGGGCCGGGGGGCACAGATACGCAGTATTTT. Residues: CASSLGPGGTDTQYF. The J gene is TRBJ2-3, the V gene TRBV4-3, with D maybe TRBD2 (6 bases). The CDR3 covers 15 residues. V lost 4 bases, J lost 1 base, and 12 bases lay in between. Germline values: CDR1 LGHNA, CDR2 YSLEER.

The V call is TRBV6-5, the J call TRBJ1-1; 7 nucleotides match TRBD1. After removal of 4 bases from V and 3 bases from J, the junction contained 8 bases not matched to a gene. The CDR3 extends over 15 amino acids. Germline V lookup: CDR1 MNHEY, CDR2 SVGAGI. This CDR3 reads CASSSQGKGYTEAFF. The CDR3 DNA sequence: TGTGCCAGCAGTTCACAGGGGAAAGGGTACACTGAAGCTTTCTTT.

The chain joins TRBV6-1 to TRBJ2-3; no clear D gene. Germline-derived CDR1 and CDR2 are MNHNS and SASEGT. V shed 2 bases and J shed 0 bases, with 12 bases lying between them. The CDR3 totals 16 residues. The CDR3 loop reads CASSELGIGSTDTQYF. DNA for the CDR3: TGTGCCAGCAGTGAACTAGGGATAGGTAGCACAGATACGCAGTATTTT.

The chain employs TRBV10-3 and TRBJ1-1; D unclear. Germline loops: CDR1 ENHRY, CDR2 SYGVKD. The V end lost 5 bases, the J end lost 2 bases, and 9 bases lay between the germline ends. The CDR3 is 13 residues long. CDR3 in amino acids: CAISLGGNTEAFF. CDR3 in DNA: TGTGCCATCAGTTTAGGAGGTAACACTGAAGCTTTCTTT.

The chain is built from TRBV18 and TRBJ1-2; 7 bases map to TRBD1. The V and J ends lost 3 bases and 7 bases, in that order; junction bases with no gene match: 11. The CDR3 totals 15 residues. From germline, CDR1 is KGHSH and CDR2 LQKENI. The DNA for the CDR3 is TGTGCCAGCTCACCCTTCGGGACAGAGATGAGTGGCTACACCTTC. This sequence encodes CASSPFGTEMSGYTF.

The chain recombines TRBV5-1 with TRBJ2-5; weak D call: TRBD2 (6 bases). V lost 4 bases, J lost 2 bases, and 9 bases lay in between. Germline values: CDR1 SGHRS, CDR2 YFSETQ. CDR3 length: 13 amino acids. The CDR3 nucleotides read TGCGCCAGCAGCACTGCGGGACAAGAGACCCAGTACTTC. Translating it yields CASSTAGQETQYF.

This sequence joins TRBV19 and TRBJ2-7, with D possibly being TRBD2 (5 bases). CDR3 length: 14 amino acids. The V end lost 5 bases, the J end lost 2 bases, and 13 bases lay between the germline ends. Germline lookup yields CDR1 LNHDA and CDR2 SQIVND (reference sequence). CDR3 protein: CASSWFGDTYEQYF. In nucleotides, the CDR3 is TGTGCCAGTAGTTGGTTCGGGGATACCTACGAGCAGTACTTC. The complete variable domain, with remaining parts taken from reference TRBV19 and TRBJ2-7, reads DGGITQSPKYLFRKEGQNVTLSCEQNLNHDAMYWYRQDPGQGLRLIYYSQIVNDFQKGDIAEGYSVSREKKESFPLTVTSAQKNPTAFYLCASSWFGDTYEQYFGPGTRLTVT.

V gene TRBV4-2 combines with J gene TRBJ1-1; D perhaps matches TRBD1 (5 bases). The CDR3 runs 16 residues. Trimming removed 0 bases from V and 2 bases from J, with 13 bases in between. CDR1 and CDR2 (germline): LGHNA, YNFKEQ. CDR3 region: CASSQEWGPINTEAFF. The CDR3 DNA reads as TGTGCCAGCAGCCAAGAGTGGGGACCAATTAACACTGAAGCTTTCTTT.

Regarding this clone: Other DNA sequences of this sample code for an identical CDR3. The rearrangement uses TRBV6-5 and TRBJ1-1, with a possible D match to TRBD1 (5 bases). V was pared by 6 bases and J by 8 bases, with 16 bases between. The CDR3 spans 13 residues. From germline, CDR1 is MNHEY and CDR2 SVGAGI. The CDR3 reads CASRLGRAKEAFF. CDR3 coding DNA: TGTGCCAGCAGACTCGGCAGGGCCAAGGAAGCTTTCTTT.

The chain couples TRBV19 to TRBJ1-1; D is undetermined. Germline V gene lookup returns CDR1 LNHDA and CDR2 SQIVND (reference sequence). The CDR3 extends over 12 amino acids. V gave up 7 bases and J gave up 1 base, with 7 bases separating them. The CDR3 DNA reads as TGTGCCAGTAAGGCGCCGAACACTGAAGCTTTCTTT. Its translation is CASKAPNTEAFF.

The CDR3 spells CASSSSGTRNTEAFF. CDR3 DNA: TGCGCCAGCAGCTCGTCCGGGACAAGGAACACTGAAGCTTTCTTT. The rearrangement uses TRBV5-1 and TRBJ1-1, with D possibly matching TRBD1 (6 bases). The CDR3 is 15 amino acids. Trimming left V 3 bases short and J 1 base short, with 13 bases between. CDR1 is SGHRS, CDR2 YFSETQ, per germline.

The rearrangement uses TRBV9 and TRBJ2-7; 7 bases match TRBD2. CDR3 length: 14 residues. CDR1 is SGDLS, CDR2 YYNGEE, per germline. Losses at the gene ends were 1 base for V and 2 bases for J; bases not matched to a gene: 3. CDR3 loop: CASSVFGGAYEQYF. The CDR3 DNA sequence: TGTGCCAGCAGCGTATTTGGGGGGGCCTACGAGCAGTACTTC.

In its sample, this clone was seen once. This sequence joins TRBV4-1 and TRBJ1-2, with unresolved D. This CDR3 contains 14 residues. CDR1 is MGHRA, CDR2 YSYEKL, per germline. V was clipped by 1 base and J by 2 bases, with 8 bases between them. This CDR3 reads CASSQALRNYGYTF. The CDR3 DNA reads TGCGCCAGCAGCCAAGCCCTCAGAAACTATGGCTACACCTTC.

The chain has TRBV25-1 and TRBJ1-2; D is ambiguous. Germline loops: CDR1 MGHDK, CDR2 SYGVNS. The CDR3 extends over 15 amino acids. V lost 0 bases to trimming and J lost 6 bases, with 14 bases between them. Here the CDR3 reads CASSEYPGSSNGYTF. The CDR3 DNA reads TGTGCCAGCAGTGAATATCCGGGCAGTAGCAATGGCTACACCTTC.